This T cell receptor beta chain comes out of a study of blood T cell repertoires in COVID-19. Overall study context: The samples span acute and convalescent COVID-19 from the United States, Italy and Spain. Nucleic acid was either cDNA or gDNA, and it came from T cells, B-cell-depleted T cells, or PBMCs.

TCRdb's table, derived via immunoSEQ multiplex PCR, lists solely in-frame clones and lacks some. The sample lists under 400,000 clones; more than 70% were seen once. V lost 1 base, J lost 6 bases, and 10 bases stayed unmatched. The CDR3 runs to 15 residues. Per the germline V gene, CDR1 is SGHNT and CDR2 is YYREEE (reference sequence). Sequencing was done on a sample of peripheral blood. The V call is TRBV5-4, the J call TRBJ2-7, with TRBD1 matching 7 bases. The receptor comes from a woman aged 55-69 years with COVID-19, enrolled during active disease. CDR3 loop: CASSLRRTGAGEQYF. The DNA of the CDR3 is TGTGCCAGCAGCTTGCGACGAACAGGGGCTGGCGAGCAGTACTTC. The full variable domain, its missing parts supplied by reference TRBV5-4 and TRBJ2-7, is ETGVTQSPTHLIKTRGQQVTLRCSSQSGHNTVSWYQQALGQGPQFIFQYYREEENGRGNFPPRFSGLQFPNYSSELNVNALELDDSALYLCASSLRRTGAGEQYFGPGTRLTVT.